The next 13 T cell receptor beta chains were all read from a single sample in a study of T cell changes during pregnancy in multiple sclerosis. Assay used: immunoSEQ multiplex PCR; TCRdb lists only in-frame clones, some missing. In the table there are tens of thousands of clones, about 92% of which are singletons. Material: peripheral blood, obtained in the third trimester of pregnancy. These receptors came from a female donor in good health, enrolled as a control in a pregnancy study.

This clone was picked up one time. The chain recombines TRBV19 with TRBJ2-3; D perhaps matches TRBD1 (6 bases). Germline assignment: CDR1 LNHDA and CDR2 SQIVND (reference sequence). The CDR3 length is 15 residues. V shed 6 bases and J shed 3 bases, with 16 bases lying between them. The CDR3 DNA is TGTGCCAGTAGAACGGACAGCAGCGGAACAGATACGCAGTATTTT. It translates to CASRTDSSGTDTQYF.

The genes are TRBV28 and TRBJ2-7; 11 bases line up with TRBD2. This CDR3 is 16 amino acids long. The ends lost 5 bases at V and 2 bases at J; junction bases unmatched: 8. The germline V gene has CDR1 MDHEN and CDR2 SYDVKM. This chain's CDR3 is CASSPSGTSGTYEQYF. DNA for the CDR3: TGTGCCAGCAGTCCATCCGGGACTAGCGGTACCTACGAGCAGTACTTC.

Concerning this clone itself: Other DNA sequences of this sample code for an identical CDR3. This CDR3 reads CASSPGGGSYEQYF. CDR3 nucleotides: TGTGCCAGCTCACCAGGTGGAGGTTCCTACGAGCAGTACTTC. This rearrangement joins TRBV18 to TRBJ2-7, with D perhaps matching TRBD2 (5 bases). V lost 2 bases and J lost 1, with 9 bases in between. The CDR3 is 14 residues long. The germline V gene encodes CDR1 KGHSH and CDR2 LQKENI.

The chain couples TRBV6-4 to TRBJ2-3; TRBD2 aligns across 10 bases. J was trimmed by 6 bases and V by 2 bases; bases with no gene match: 5. The CDR3 is 15 amino acids. Looked up from germline, CDR1 is MRHNA and CDR2 is SNTAGT. The chain's CDR3 is CASSDKRGGRDTQYF. DNA of the CDR3: TGTGCCAGCAGTGACAAGCGGGGGGGCCGGGATACGCAGTATTTT.

The V gene is TRBV7-3, the J gene TRBJ2-3; perhaps TRBD2 as D (5 bases). Germline V CDR1 and CDR2: SGHTA, FQGTGA. With 1 base removed from V and 2 bases from J, the gap between germline ends came to 7 bases. The CDR3 spans 14 residues. The chain's CDR3 is CASSLSGHTDTQYF. CDR3 DNA sequence: TGTGCCAGCAGCTTAAGCGGGCACACAGATACGCAGTATTTT.

Here the CDR3 DNA reads TGTGCCAGCAGCCTGAATAGCGGGGTCTCCTACAATGAGCAGTTCTTC. Translation: CASSLNSGVSYNEQFF. This chain links TRBV11-3 with TRBJ2-1; 8 positions agree with TRBD2. Trimming cost V 5 bases and J 0 bases; bases outside gene matches: 6. Germline CDR1 is SGHNT and CDR2 is YENEEA. The CDR3 totals 16 residues.

The chain couples TRBV19 to TRBJ2-4; TRBD2 agrees at 8 bases. J gave up 11 bases and V 6 bases, and 12 bases lay outside the gene matches. Germline CDR1 is LNHDA and CDR2 is SQIVND (reference sequence). The CDR3 contains 14 residues. Here the CDR3 DNA reads TGTGCCAGTAGCATTGACAGAGCGGGAGCTCTTCAGTACTTC. Its translation: CASSIDRAGALQYF. Looking up the rest from reference TRBV19 and TRBJ2-4 gives the full variable domain: DGGITQSPKYLFRKEGQNVTLSCEQNLNHDAMYWYRQDPGQGLRLIYYSQIVNDFQKGDIAEGYSVSREKKESFPLTVTSAQKNPTAFYLCASSIDRAGALQYFGAGTRLSVL.

This chain uses TRBV7-2 with TRBJ2-2; TRBD1 agrees at 8 bases. Germline values: CDR1 SGHTA, CDR2 FQGNSA. The ends lost 3 bases at V and 8 bases at J; junction bases unmatched: 8. The CDR3 length is 15 residues. CDR3 nucleotides: TGTGCCAGCAGCTTCCACCAGGGGGCGGGAGGGGAGCTGTTTTTT. Translating gives CASSFHQGAGGELFF.

The gene calls are TRBV6-5 and TRBJ2-7; TRBD1 agrees at 10 bases. The V gene end was trimmed by 6 bases and the J gene end by 3 bases; junction bases not matched to a gene: 5. Germline V lookup: CDR1 MNHEY, CDR2 SVGAGI. The CDR3 loop spans 14 amino acids. CDR3 residues: CASSPGTGVYEQYF. The CDR3 DNA follows: TGTGCCAGCAGCCCCGGGACAGGGGTCTACGAGCAGTACTTC.

CDR3 amino acids: CASSRNTGTLEAFF. As DNA, the CDR3 is TGTGCCAGCAGCCGGAACACAGGTACGCTTGAAGCTTTCTTT. This chain joins TRBV6-5 and TRBJ1-1, with a weak D call TRBD1 (5 bases). From germline, CDR1 is MNHEY and CDR2 SVGAGI. The V end lost 6 bases, the J end lost 7 bases, and 18 bases lay between the germline ends. The CDR3 is 14 amino acids.

The V and J genes are TRBV11-1 and TRBJ1-1; 7 nucleotides line up with TRBD1. CDR1 and CDR2 from the germline V gene are SGHAT and FQDESV (reference sequence). Losses at the gene ends were 1 base for V and 2 bases for J; bases not matched to a gene: 4. CDR3 length equals 15 residues. The CDR3 spells CASSLVTGTNTEAFF. The DNA of the CDR3 is TGTGCCAGCAGCTTAGTGACAGGGACCAACACTGAAGCTTTCTTT.

This chain uses TRBV28 with TRBJ2-2, with a tentative D call TRBD2 (5 bases). This CDR3 contains 14 residues. Germline loops: CDR1 MDHEN, CDR2 SYDVKM. Trimming pared 5 bases from V and 5 bases from J, leaving 12 bases between. CDR3 sequence reads: CASSPPRGTGELFF. The CDR3 coding sequence is TGTGCCAGCAGTCCTCCCCGCGGGACCGGGGAGCTGTTTTTT.

The V and J genes are TRBV18 and TRBJ2-7, with TRBD1 matching over 10 bases. Germline CDR1 KGHSH, CDR2 LQKENI. The CDR3 is 17 amino acids. Germline trimming cut 0 bases from V and 1 base from J; bases unmatched to any gene: 6. DNA of the CDR3: TGTGCCAGCTCACCACCCGGGACAGGGGCAGGTTCCTACGAGCAGTACTTC. Translated, it gives CASSPPGTGAGSYEQYF.